This entry concerns a single T cell receptor (beta chain). Which antigen it targets is not known. Qualities for individual bases were not recorded, and no much larger clone is one base off. These data are taken from a study of blood T cell repertoires in COVID-19 (dated by TCRdb to 2020 to 2022). Describing the broader study: Samples covering the acute and convalescent phases of COVID-19 were provided by collaborators in the United States, Italy and Spain. The prospective study material was composed of cDNA or gDNA derived from T cells, B-cell-depleted T cells, or PBMCs. The dataset comprised deeply sampled blood TCRbeta repertoires from subjects exposed to, actively infected with, or recovered from COVID-19. The repertoires were made available in a free public database intended to serve as a resource for research on the immune response to SARS-CoV-2. The samples were drawn from two sources: the first 160 participants of the ongoing ImmuneRACE study, and 1,000 to 1,500 subjects contributed by 6 global collaborators. The sample metadata nearly always contained a de-identified subject ID, COVID-19 status, age in years and sex. HLA class I and class II types, where available, came from metadata supplied by the sample provider rather than from assay-based typing.

Participants in the prospective study were enrolled through a virtual design, were aged about 18 to 89 years, and lived in roughly 24 United States geographic areas. In the prospective study, participants were assigned to cohorts based on the clinical history participants reported in a screening survey and a study questionnaire. For ImmuneRACE Cohort 3, a participant was defined as recovered based on two consecutive negative NP/OP PCR tests, clearance by a healthcare professional, or resolution of symptoms. Each participant in the prospective study had whole blood, serum and a nasopharyngeal or oropharyngeal swab collected by mobile phlebotomists. Over a 2-month period, participants in the prospective study had the option of providing additional blood draws and questionnaires. Before DNA extraction, prospective study blood samples were shipped either frozen or at room temperature. Results and caveats for the whole study, not just this receptor: The amount of clinical and demographic metadata varied by source and participant and was provided uncurated.

TCRbeta CDR3 regions were amplified from genomic DNA using the immunoSEQ Assay, a bias-controlled multiplex PCR. Per the source publication's procedure: The number of nucleated cells in each sample was estimated from the amplification of reference gene primers within the assay. To quantify the absolute abundance of each unique TCRbeta CDR3 rearrangement, sequence reads were collapsed and filtered. Productive Simpson clonality was computed per sample as the square root of Simpson's diversity index over productive rearrangements. TCRdb obtained this table from immuneACCESS and retained in-frame rearrangements with V and J assigned. These tables miss some clones; where compared with another copy, unresolved V genes account for less than half of the shortfall, and the remainder is unexplained. Clone size and the V and J calls come from that table; the DNA yielded D and trimming. This sample has some 100,000 clones in its table, and 80% to 90% of those were observed once. The ten largest make up 2.7% of the sample.

Including the terminal cysteine and phenylalanine, the CDR3 comprises 13 residues. Only the CDR3 DNA stays, 39 bases, in frame from base 1. The CDR1 and CDR2 encoded by the germline V gene are MDHEN and SYDVKM. Cut back by 8 bases and 2 bases, the V and J ends lie 11 bases apart. The TCR originated in a woman aged 45-60 years who had recovered from COVID-19. The chain is encoded by TRBV28 joined to TRBJ2-3; TRBD1 is a possible D gene, resting on 6 matching bases. The specimen sequenced was PBMCs or T cells enriched from blood (not recorded which). The CDR3 here reads CASSDRVTDTQYF. The DNA sequence is TGTGCCAGCTCGGACAGAGTCACAGATACGCAGTATTTT.